Listed below are T cell receptor beta chains from one sample, sequenced in a study of cytomegalovirus exposure and HLA in healthy donors. Assay used: immunoSEQ multiplex PCR; TCRdb lists only in-frame clones, some missing. Here the sample spans roughly 130,000 clones, more than 55% being singletons. Sequenced sample: PBMCs. Receptor source: a man aged 18 to 30 in good health and CMV-seronegative. Both conserved end residues are part of each CDR3. The D gene is left open where the match is weak. Size is omitted from some rows. Given values are once, few, many or a class for expanded clones.

d_call	v_call	clone_size	j_call	cdr3_nt	cdr3_aa
TRBD2	TRBV7-9	NA	TRBJ2-7	TGTGCCAGCAGCTTCCTAGCGGGAGCTCCGCACGAGCAGTACTTC	CASSFLAGAPHEQYF
TRBD1	TRBV30	few	TRBJ2-1	TGTGCCTGGAGTGTAAGGAACAGGGGGAGGAATGAGCAGTTCTTC	CAWSVRNRGRNEQFF
NA	TRBV30	once	TRBJ1-2	TGTGCCTGCCGACGGCAGGGGATCTATGGCTACCCCTTC	CACRRQGIYGYPF
NA	TRBV7-9	NA	TRBJ1-1	TGTGCCTCAGCGGGGGCGAGGAACACTGAAGCTTTCTTT	CASAGARNTEAFF
TRBD1	TRBV6-6	few	TRBJ2-7	TGTGCCAGCACCCCGACCGGGACAGGGTCCGAGGAGCAGTACTTC	CASTPTGTGSEEQYF
NA	TRBV7-9	NA	TRBJ2-1	TGTGCCAGCAGCTTAGTCAGTTTGCGGTCGAGCTCCTACAATGAGCAGTTCTTC	CASSLVSLRSSSYNEQFF
NA	TRBV5-6	NA	TRBJ1-3	TGTGCCAGCAGCCGGGTCCGGGGTTTGATAGAAAACACCATATATTTT	CASSRVRGLIENTIYF
NA	TRBV28	NA	TRBJ1-2	TGTGCCAGCAGACTAGGGAGAATCGGCTATGGCTACACCTTC	CASRLGRIGYGYTF
NA	TRBV4-1	once	TRBJ2-7	TGCGCCAGCAGCCAAGGCTCCGACAGGATAACCTACGAGCAGTACTTC	CASSQGSDRITYEQYF
NA	TRBV5-1	NA	TRBJ2-3	TGCGCCAGCAGCTTTCGAACTAGCACAGATACGCAGTATTTT	CASSFRTSTDTQYF
TRBD2	TRBV6-1	once	TRBJ2-2	TGTGCCAGCAGTGAAGTCACTAGCGGGGGTCTCACCGGGGAGCTGTTTTTT	CASSEVTSGGLTGELFF
TRBD1	TRBV19	few	TRBJ2-5	TGTGCCAGTAGTATAGTAGGCCCGGGACAGGGGAGTAGGCAAGAGACCCAGTACTTC	CASSIVGPGQGSRQETQYF
NA	TRBV2	NA	TRBJ1-2	TGTGCCAGCAGGATGATGGAGGAAAACTATGGCTACACCTTC	CASRMMEENYGYTF
NA	TRBV5-1	NA	TRBJ1-1	TGCGCCAGCAGCTTTCAGATAAACACTGAAGCTTTCTTT	CASSFQINTEAFF
NA	TRBV7-2	NA	TRBJ2-6	TGTGCCAGCAGCCCAGGTTGGGGGTACAGGGCTGGGGCCAACGTCCTGACTTTC	CASSPGWGYRAGANVLTF
TRBD2	TRBV27	NA	TRBJ2-2	TGTGCCAGCAGTTTATTTTCGGGGGGGGGTGCCGGGGAGCTGTTTTTT	CASSLFSGGGAGELFF
TRBD1	TRBV27	NA	TRBJ1-1	TGTGCCAGCAGTTGGGACAGTGCCATCACTGAAGCTTTCTTT	CASSWDSAITEAFF
TRBD1	TRBV11-3	NA	TRBJ2-5	TGTGCCAGCAGCTCGGGACAGGGGCAAGAGACCCAGTACTTC	CASSSGQGQETQYF
NA	TRBV9	few	TRBJ1-1	TGTGCCAGCAGCGTAGGGCCCAGGGGCGTCGGCACTGAAGCTTTCTTT	CASSVGPRGVGTEAFF
TRBD1	TRBV2	NA	TRBJ1-4	TGTGCCAGCAGTGTAACGTGGGCAGGGGGCGCTCAGGAGGTAAAACTGTTTTTT	CASSVTWAGGAQEVKLFF
TRBD2	TRBV7-2	NA	TRBJ2-1	TGTGCCAGCAGCTCCAGTTTCGGTAGCGGGACTCGGGAGCAGTTCTTC	CASSSSFGSGTREQFF
NA	TRBV7-9	NA	TRBJ1-3	TGTGCCAGCAGCTTAGTTACTGGAAACACCATATATTTT	CASSLVTGNTIYF
NA	TRBV7-2	NA	TRBJ1-5	TGTGCCAGCAGCTTAGACGTGGGGCGATACGGGCAGCCCCAGCATTTT	CASSLDVGRYGQPQHF
NA	TRBV10-2	NA	TRBJ1-1	TGCGCCAGCAGTTGGGCTACACAGAACACTGAAGCTTTCTTT	CASSWATQNTEAFF
NA	TRBV4-1	many	TRBJ1-1	TGCGCCAGCAGCCCAGATCCGAGGGACTCATGGAACACTGAAGCTTTCTTT	CASSPDPRDSWNTEAFF
NA	TRBV28	NA	TRBJ1-4	TGTGCCAGCAGGGCCATAAATGAAAAACTGTTTTTT	CASRAINEKLFF
TRBD1	TRBV9	NA	TRBJ2-3	TGTGCCAGCAGCGCAGTAGGGACAGCGGATACGCAGTATTTT	CASSAVGTADTQYF
NA	TRBV30	few	TRBJ1-1	TGTGCCTGGGGGAGGGGGGGCACTGAAGCTTTCTTT	CAWGRGGTEAFF
NA	TRBV2	NA	TRBJ2-3	TGTGCCAGCAGTGACCGGACGCAGTATTTT	CASSDRTQYF
TRBD1	TRBV19	NA	TRBJ1-2	TGTGCCAGTAGTCAACAGGGGCTAGGGGGCTACACCTTC	CASSQQGLGGYTF
TRBD1	TRBV11-2	NA	TRBJ1-2	TGTGCCAGCAGCCCTCGGACAGGGGTATCGGACGCCTATGGCTACACCTTC	CASSPRTGVSDAYGYTF
TRBD1	TRBV30	NA	TRBJ2-3	TGTGCCTGGAAAGGGGTGGGACAGAAACTAACAGATACGCAGTATTTT	CAWKGVGQKLTDTQYF
NA	TRBV2	NA	TRBJ1-1	TGTGCCACTGACACGAACACTGAAGCTTTCTTT	CATDTNTEAFF
NA	TRBV11-2	once	TRBJ1-1	TGTGCCAGCAGCTTAGTGACAGGAATTAACACTGAAGCTTTCTTT	CASSLVTGINTEAFF
TRBD2	TRBV5-6	once	TRBJ2-2	TGTGCCAGCAGCTTGCGGACTAGCGGGACGAACACCGGGGAGCTGTTTTTT	CASSLRTSGTNTGELFF
NA	TRBV6-5	NA	TRBJ1-2	TGTGCCAGCAGTTACGGGGGCGCGGTTAACTATGGCTACACCTTC	CASSYGGAVNYGYTF
TRBD2	TRBV13	NA	TRBJ2-4	TGTGCCAGCAGCCAGCGGACGGCGGGGGGCATTCAGTACTTC	CASSQRTAGGIQYF
NA	TRBV6-9	once	TRBJ2-2	TGTGCCAGCAGACGGCCGAAAGCGACTGGGGGCCCCACCGGGGAGCTGTTTTTT	CASRRPKATGGPTGELFF
TRBD1	TRBV5-4	NA	TRBJ1-1	TGTGCCAGCGGGACGGGACAGGGGGGCACTGAAGCTTTCTTT	CASGTGQGGTEAFF
NA	TRBV30	NA	TRBJ1-2	TGTGCCTGGACCTCACAGGCTAACTATGGCTACACCTTC	CAWTSQANYGYTF
NA	TRBV19	NA	TRBJ1-1	TGTGCCAGTAGTATCGGGAAAGGAAACACTGAAGCTTTCTTT	CASSIGKGNTEAFF
NA	TRBV30	NA	TRBJ1-2	TGTGCCTGGACCGGGGAGGGAAGATCGAGTGGCTACACCTTC	CAWTGEGRSSGYTF
NA	TRBV30	NA	TRBJ2-5	TGTGCCTGGAGTTGGACTTGGAGAGAGACCCAGTACTTC	CAWSWTWRETQYF
TRBD1	TRBV7-9	NA	TRBJ1-5	TGTGCCAGCAGCTCAGAAGGCCGGGACAGGAATCAGCCCCAGCATTTT	CASSSEGRDRNQPQHF